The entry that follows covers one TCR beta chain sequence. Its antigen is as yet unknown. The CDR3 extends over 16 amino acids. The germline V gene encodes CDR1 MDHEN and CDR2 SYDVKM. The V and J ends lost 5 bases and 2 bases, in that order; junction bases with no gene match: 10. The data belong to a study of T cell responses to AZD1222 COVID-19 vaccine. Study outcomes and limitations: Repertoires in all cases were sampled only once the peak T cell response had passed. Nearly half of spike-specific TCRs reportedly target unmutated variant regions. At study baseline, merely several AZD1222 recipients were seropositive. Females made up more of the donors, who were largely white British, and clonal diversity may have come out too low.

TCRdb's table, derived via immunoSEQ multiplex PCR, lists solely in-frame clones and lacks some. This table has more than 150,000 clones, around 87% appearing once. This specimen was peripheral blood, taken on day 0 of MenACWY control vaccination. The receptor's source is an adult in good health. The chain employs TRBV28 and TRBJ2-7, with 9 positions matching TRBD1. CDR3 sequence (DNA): TGTGCCAGCAGTCCATGGGGGACAGGGACCACCTACGAGCAGTACTTC. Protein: CASSPWGTGTTYEQYF.